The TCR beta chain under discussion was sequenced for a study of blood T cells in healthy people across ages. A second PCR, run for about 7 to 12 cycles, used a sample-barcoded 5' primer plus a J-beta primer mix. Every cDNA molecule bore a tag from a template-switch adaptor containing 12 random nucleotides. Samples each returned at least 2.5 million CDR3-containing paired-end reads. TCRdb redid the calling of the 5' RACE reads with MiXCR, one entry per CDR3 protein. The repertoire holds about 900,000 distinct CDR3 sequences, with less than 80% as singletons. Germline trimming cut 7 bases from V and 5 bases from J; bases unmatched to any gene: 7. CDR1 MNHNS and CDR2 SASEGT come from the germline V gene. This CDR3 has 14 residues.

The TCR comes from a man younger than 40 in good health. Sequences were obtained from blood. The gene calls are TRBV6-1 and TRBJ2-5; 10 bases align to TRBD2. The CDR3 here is CASNSLAGSETQYF. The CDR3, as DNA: TGTGCCAGCAATTCACTAGCGGGGAGTGAGACCCAGTACTTC.